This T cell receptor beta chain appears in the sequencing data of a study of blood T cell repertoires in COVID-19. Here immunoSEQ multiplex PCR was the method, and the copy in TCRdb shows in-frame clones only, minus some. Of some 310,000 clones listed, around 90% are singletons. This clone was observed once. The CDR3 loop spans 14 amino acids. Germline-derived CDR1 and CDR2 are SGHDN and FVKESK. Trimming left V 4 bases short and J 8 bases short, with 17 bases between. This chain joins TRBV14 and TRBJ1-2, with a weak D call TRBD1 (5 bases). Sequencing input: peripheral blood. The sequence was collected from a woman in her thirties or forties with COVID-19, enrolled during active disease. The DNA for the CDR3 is TGTGCCAGCAGCCGCGGAGGGGATTCTCGCGGCTACACCTTC. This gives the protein CASSRGGDSRGYTF.